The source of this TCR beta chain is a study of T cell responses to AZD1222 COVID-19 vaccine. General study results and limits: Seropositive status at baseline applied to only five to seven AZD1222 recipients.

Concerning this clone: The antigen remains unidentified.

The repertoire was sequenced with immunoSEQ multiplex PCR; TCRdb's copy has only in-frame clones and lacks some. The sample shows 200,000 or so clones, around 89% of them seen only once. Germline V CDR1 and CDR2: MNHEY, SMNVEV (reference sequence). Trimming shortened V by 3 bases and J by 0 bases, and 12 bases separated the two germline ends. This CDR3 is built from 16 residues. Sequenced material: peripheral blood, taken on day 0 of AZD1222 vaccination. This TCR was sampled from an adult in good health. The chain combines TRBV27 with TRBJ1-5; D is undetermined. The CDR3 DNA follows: TGTGCCAGCAGTTTGGGAGGCCCGAATAGCAATCAGCCCCAGCATTTT. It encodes CASSLGGPNSNQPQHF.